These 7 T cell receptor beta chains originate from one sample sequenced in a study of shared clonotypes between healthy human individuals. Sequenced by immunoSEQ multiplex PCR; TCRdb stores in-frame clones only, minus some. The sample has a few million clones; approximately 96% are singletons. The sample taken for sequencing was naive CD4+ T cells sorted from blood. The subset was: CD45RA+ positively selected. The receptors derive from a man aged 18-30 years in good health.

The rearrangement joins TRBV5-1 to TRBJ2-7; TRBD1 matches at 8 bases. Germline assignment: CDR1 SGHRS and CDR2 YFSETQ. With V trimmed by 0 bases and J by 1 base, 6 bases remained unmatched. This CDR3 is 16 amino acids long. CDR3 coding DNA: TGCGCCAGCAGCTTGGCCCAAACAGGGGGTTCCTACGAGCAGTACTTC. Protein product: CASSLAQTGGSYEQYF.

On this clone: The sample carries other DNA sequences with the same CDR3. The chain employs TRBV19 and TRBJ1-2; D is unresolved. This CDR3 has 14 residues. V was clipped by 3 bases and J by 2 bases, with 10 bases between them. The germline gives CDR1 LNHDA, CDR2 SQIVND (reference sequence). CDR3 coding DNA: TGTGCCAGTAGTATGGGCAGAGCCAACTATGGCTACACCTTC. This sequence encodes CASSMGRANYGYTF.

The CDR3 bases are TGTGCCAGCAGTTACTCTGGCCGGGGGACCGCAGATACGCAGTATTTT. Translated: CASSYSGRGTADTQYF. The rearrangement uses TRBV6-5 and TRBJ2-3, with D possibly matching TRBD2 (6 bases). CDR1 and CDR2 (germline): MNHEY, SVGAGI. The CDR3 has 16 amino acids. V was trimmed by 0 bases and J by 4 bases, leaving 14 bases between them.

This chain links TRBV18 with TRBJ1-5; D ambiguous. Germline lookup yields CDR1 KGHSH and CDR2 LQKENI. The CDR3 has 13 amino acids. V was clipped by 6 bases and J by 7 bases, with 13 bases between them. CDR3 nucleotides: TGTGCCAGCTCTCCAAACTTCGACCAGCCCCAGCATTTT. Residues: CASSPNFDQPQHF.

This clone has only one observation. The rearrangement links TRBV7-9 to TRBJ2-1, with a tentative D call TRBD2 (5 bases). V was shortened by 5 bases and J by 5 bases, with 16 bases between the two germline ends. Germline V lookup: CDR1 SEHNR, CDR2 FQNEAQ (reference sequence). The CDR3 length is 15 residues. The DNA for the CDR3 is TGTGCCAGCAGCATGGGCCTGGGGAGCAACAATGAGCAGTTCTTC. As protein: CASSMGLGSNNEQFF.

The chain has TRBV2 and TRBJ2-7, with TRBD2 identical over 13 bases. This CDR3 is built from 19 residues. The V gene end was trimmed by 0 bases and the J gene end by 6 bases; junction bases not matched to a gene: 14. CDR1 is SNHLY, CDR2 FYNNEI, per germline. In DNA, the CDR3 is TGTGCCAGCAGTGAAGCGCTTTATAGTGGACTAGCGGGAGTAGGCGAGCAGTACTTC. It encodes CASSEALYSGLAGVGEQYF.

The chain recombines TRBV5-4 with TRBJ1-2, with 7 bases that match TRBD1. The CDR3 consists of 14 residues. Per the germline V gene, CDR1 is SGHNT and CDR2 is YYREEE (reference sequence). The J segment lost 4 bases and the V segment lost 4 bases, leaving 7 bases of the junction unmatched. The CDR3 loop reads CASSVNRGAYGYTF. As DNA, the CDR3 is TGTGCCAGCAGCGTAAACAGGGGAGCCTATGGCTACACCTTC.